The next 20 T cell receptor beta chains were all read from a single sample in a study of blood T cell repertoires in COVID-19. Assay used: immunoSEQ multiplex PCR; TCRdb lists only in-frame clones, some missing. Here the sample spans about 140,000 clones, approximately 88% being singletons. Sequenced: PBMCs or T cells enriched from blood (not recorded which). These receptors all stem from a middle-aged man with acute COVID-19.

The chain recombines TRBV13 with TRBJ1-1; 7 bases align to TRBD1. Germline assignment: CDR1 PRHDT and CDR2 FYEKMQ (reference sequence). The ends lost 5 bases at V and 1 base at J; junction bases unmatched: 4. The CDR3 covers 14 residues. CDR3 region: CASSPGQRNTEAFF. In DNA, the CDR3 is TGTGCCAGCAGCCCGGGACAGAGGAACACTGAAGCTTTCTTT.

This chain joins TRBV19 and TRBJ2-7; TRBD2 agrees at 7 bases. The CDR3 is 13 residues long. The germline V gene encodes CDR1 LNHDA and CDR2 SQIVND (reference sequence). V dropped 4 bases and J dropped 5; count of bases not matched to a gene: 5. CDR3 bases: TGTGCCAGTAGTAGGCGGGAGATCGACGAGCAGTACTTC. Translating it yields CASSRREIDEQYF.

V gene TRBV19 combines with J gene TRBJ1-5, with 8 bases lining up with TRBD1. Germline V CDR1 and CDR2: LNHDA, SQIVND (reference sequence). With 10 bases clipped from V and 2 bases from J, the junction kept 13 bases outside the gene matches. The CDR3 sequence is 16 residues long. The CDR3 DNA reads as TGTGCCACTACATCGGACAGGGAAAGTGGCAATCAGCCCCAGCATTTT. Encoded protein: CATTSDRESGNQPQHF. The full variable domain, its missing parts supplied by reference TRBV19 and TRBJ1-5, is DGGITQSPKYLFRKEGQNVTLSCEQNLNHDAMYWYRQDPGQGLRLIYYSQIVNDFQKGDIAEGYSVSREKKESFPLTVTSAQKNPTAFYLCATTSDRESGNQPQHFGDGTRLSIL.

This rearrangement joins TRBV25-1 to TRBJ1-2; 10 nucleotides match TRBD1. Germline loops: CDR1 MGHDK, CDR2 SYGVNS. This CDR3 is 14 amino acids long. V gave up 6 bases and J gave up 5 bases; unmatched junction bases: 6. CDR3 bases: TGTGCCAGCAGAAGTCCGGGACAGGGGTATGGCTACACCTTC. Protein: CASRSPGQGYGYTF.

The gene calls are TRBV19 and TRBJ1-6, with 8 bases that match TRBD1. The germline gives CDR1 LNHDA, CDR2 SQIVND (reference sequence). The CDR3 runs to 16 residues. With 5 bases clipped from V and 7 bases from J, the junction kept 10 bases outside the gene matches. This CDR3 is CASSPRTGFENSPLHF. As DNA, the CDR3 is TGTGCCAGTAGTCCGAGGACAGGGTTTGAAAATTCACCCCTCCACTTT.

The gene calls are TRBV12-2 and TRBJ1-1; whether TRBD1, the table's D call, matches the DNA was not checked. TRBV12-2 is designated a pseudogene. This CDR3 has 13 residues. DNA of the CDR3: TGTGCAAGTCTCTTAGGACAGTTCACTGAAGCTTTCTTT. Its translation is CASLLGQFTEAFF.

For the CDR3, the DNA is TGTGCCAGCAGCTTAGCACTAGCGGGAGGTGAGCAGTACTTC. Its translation is CASSLALAGGEQYF. The chain couples TRBV11-2 to TRBJ2-7; 12 nucleotides match TRBD2. CDR1 is SGHAT, CDR2 FQNNGV, per germline. There are 14 residues in the CDR3. V lost 1 base to trimming and J lost 7 bases; unmatched junction nucleotides: 2.

This clone was observed a single time. The chain links TRBV10-1 to TRBJ2-1; 9 bases match TRBD2. The V and J ends lost 2 bases and 7 bases, in that order; junction bases with no gene match: 6. This CDR3 comprises 15 residues. Looked up from germline, CDR1 is WNHNN and CDR2 is SYGVQD (reference sequence). The CDR3 DNA is TGCGCCAGCAGTGAGGGCGGGGGGGCGAGGAATGAGCAGTTCTTC. Encoded protein: CASSEGGGARNEQFF.

J is TRBJ2-1 and V is TRBV28; D may be TRBD2 (5 bases). Germline CDR1 and CDR2: MDHEN and SYDVKM. This CDR3 is built from 15 residues. Trimming took 2 bases from V and 0 from J, leaving 8 bases between them. CDR3 nucleotides: TGTGCCAGCAGTTTAAGTGGGAGCTCCTACAATGAGCAGTTCTTC. Translation: CASSLSGSSYNEQFF.

The chain couples TRBV24-1 to TRBJ2-7; possibly TRBD2 for D (5 bases). V was pared by 6 bases and J by 3 bases, with 11 bases between. The CDR3 is 13 amino acids. CDR1 is KGHDR, CDR2 SFDVKD, per germline. The CDR3 nucleotides are TGTGCCACCAGTCGGACTGGAGGCTACGAGCAGTACTTC. Amino acid sequence: CATSRTGGYEQYF.

The V call is TRBV11-2, the J call TRBJ2-3; 8 nucleotides line up with TRBD2. Trimming cost V 2 bases and J 5 bases; bases outside gene matches: 6. The CDR3 has 15 amino acids. The germline V gene has CDR1 SGHAT and CDR2 FQNNGV. CDR3 amino acids: CASSLIGTRGDTQYF. The CDR3 nucleotides read TGTGCCAGCAGCTTAATAGGGACTAGGGGAGATACGCAGTATTTT.

The chain recombines TRBV7-6 with TRBJ1-1; 9 positions match TRBD1. CDR1 and CDR2 (germline): SGHVS, FNYEAQ. Germline trimming cut 5 bases from V and 4 bases from J; bases unmatched to any gene: 8. There are 15 residues in the CDR3. CDR3 protein: CASSQKTGGGTEAFF. The CDR3 nucleotides are TGTGCCAGCAGCCAGAAAACAGGGGGCGGCACTGAAGCTTTCTTT.

The genes are TRBV6-2 or TRBV6-3 and TRBJ2-7, with a tentative D call TRBD1 (5 bases). The CDR3 sequence is 13 residues long. Trimming removed 2 bases from V and 6 bases from J, with 11 bases in between. Germline CDR1 reads MNHEY; CDR2 reads SVGEGT. CDR3 nucleotide sequence: TGTGCCAGCAGTTACGGGGAAGGGGCCGAGCAGTACTTC. It specifies CASSYGEGAEQYF.

The chain carries TRBV3-1 (or the pseudogene TRBV3-2) and TRBJ1-5, with D hard to call. V lost 3 bases and J 7 bases, leaving 10 bases between the germline ends. The length of the CDR3 is 13 residues. The germline gives CDR1 LGHDT, CDR2 YNNKEL (reference sequence). This CDR3 reads CASSHPLRQPQHF. For the CDR3, the DNA is TGTGCCAGCAGCCATCCCCTGCGACAGCCCCAGCATTTT.

The chain uses TRBV7-9 and TRBJ1-1, with TRBD1 matching over 7 bases. V gave up 2 bases and J gave up 11 bases; unmatched junction bases: 14. The germline gives CDR1 SEHNR, CDR2 FQNEAQ (reference sequence). The CDR3 is made up of 15 amino acids. The CDR3 is CASSLFQGGSDKAFF. CDR3 DNA: TGTGCCAGCAGCTTATTTCAGGGGGGATCTGATAAGGCTTTCTTT.

V usage is TRBV19 and J usage is TRBJ1-5; D unresolved. This CDR3 has 15 residues. Germline CDR1 and CDR2: LNHDA and SQIVND (reference sequence). V dropped 6 bases and J dropped 6 bases, with 18 bases sitting between them. CDR3 sequence reads: CASRAGSVSGQPQHF. The CDR3 DNA is TGTGCCAGTAGAGCAGGTTCGGTGAGTGGTCAGCCCCAGCATTTT.

This chain connects TRBV27 to TRBJ1-4; D remains ambiguous. The germline V gene encodes CDR1 MNHEY and CDR2 SMNVEV (reference sequence). The V end was cut by 5 bases, the J end by 0 bases, with 10 bases between. CDR3 size: 15 residues. The CDR3 DNA reads as TGTGCCAGCAGTCGCGTCGACTCAACTAATGAAAAACTGTTTTTT. Translating it yields CASSRVDSTNEKLFF.

The genes are TRBV5-1 and TRBJ1-6; TRBD1 might be the D (6 bases). V was pared by 1 base and J by 10 bases, with 12 bases between. Germline V lookup: CDR1 SGHRS, CDR2 YFSETQ. This CDR3 region has 14 residues. The CDR3: CASSLSGEGSPLHF. The CDR3 bases are TGCGCCAGCAGCTTGTCAGGGGAAGGCTCACCCCTCCACTTT.

The J gene is TRBJ2-7, the V gene TRBV7-9; D may be TRBD1 (7 bases). This CDR3 spans 14 amino acids. CDR1 and CDR2 (germline): SEHNR, FQNEAQ (reference sequence). V lost 5 bases, J lost 5 bases, and 16 bases lay in between. CDR3 loop: CASSPRGVPNEQYF. CDR3 DNA sequence: TGTGCCAGCAGCCCCAGGGGGGTTCCAAACGAGCAGTACTTC.

The rearrangement uses TRBV9 and TRBJ1-5; no clear D gene. The V end lost 4 bases, the J end lost 6 bases, and 17 bases lay between the germline ends. In germline, CDR1 is SGDLS, CDR2 YYNGEE. This CDR3 is built from 15 residues. The CDR3 DNA follows: TGTGCCAGCAGCCGCACCGATGGAGAGGGTCAGCCCCAGCATTTT. Translated, it gives CASSRTDGEGQPQHF. The complete variable domain, with remaining parts taken from reference TRBV9 and TRBJ1-5, reads DSGVTQTPKHLITATGQRVTLRCSPRSGDLSVYWYQQSLDQGLQFLIQYYNGEERAKGNILERFSAQQFPDLHSELNLSSLELGDSALYFCASSRTDGEGQPQHFGDGTRLSIL.